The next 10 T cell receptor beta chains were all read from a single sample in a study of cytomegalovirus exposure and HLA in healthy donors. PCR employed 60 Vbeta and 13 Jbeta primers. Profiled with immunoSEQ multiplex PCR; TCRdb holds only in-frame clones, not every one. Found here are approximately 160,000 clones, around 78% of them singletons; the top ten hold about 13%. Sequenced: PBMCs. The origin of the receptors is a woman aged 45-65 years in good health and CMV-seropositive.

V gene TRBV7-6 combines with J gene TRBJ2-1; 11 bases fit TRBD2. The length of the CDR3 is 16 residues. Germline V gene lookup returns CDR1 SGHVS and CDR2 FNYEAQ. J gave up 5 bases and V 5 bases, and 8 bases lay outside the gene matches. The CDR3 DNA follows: TGTGCCAGCAGCGCGTTTAGCGGGGGGGGGAACAATGAGCAGTTCTTC. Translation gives CASSAFSGGGNNEQFF. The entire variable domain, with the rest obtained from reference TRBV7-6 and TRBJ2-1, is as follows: GAGVSQSPRYKVTKRGQDVALRCDPISGHVSLYWYRQALGQGPEFLTYFNYEAQQDKSGLPNDRFSAERPEGSISTLTIQRTEQRDSAMYRCASSAFSGGGNNEQFFGPGTRLTVL.

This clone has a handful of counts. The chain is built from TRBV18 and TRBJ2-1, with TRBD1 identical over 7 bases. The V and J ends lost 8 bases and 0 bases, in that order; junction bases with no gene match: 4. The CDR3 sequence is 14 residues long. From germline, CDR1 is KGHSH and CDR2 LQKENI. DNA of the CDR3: TGTGCCAGCACAGGGGCTAGCTCCTACAATGAGCAGTTCTTC. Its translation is CASTGASSYNEQFF.

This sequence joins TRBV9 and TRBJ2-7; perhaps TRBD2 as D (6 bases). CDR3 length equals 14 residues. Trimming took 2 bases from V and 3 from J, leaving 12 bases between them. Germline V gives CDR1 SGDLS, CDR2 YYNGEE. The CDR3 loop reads CASSVRDGGYEQYF. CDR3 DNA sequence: TGTGCCAGCAGCGTCCGGGACGGGGGCTACGAGCAGTACTTC.

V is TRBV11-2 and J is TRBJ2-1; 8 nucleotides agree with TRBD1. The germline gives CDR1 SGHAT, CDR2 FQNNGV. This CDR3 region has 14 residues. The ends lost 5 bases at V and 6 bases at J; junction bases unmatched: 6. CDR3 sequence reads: CASSPGQASNEQFF. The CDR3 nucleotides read TGTGCCAGCAGCCCGGGACAGGCAAGCAATGAGCAGTTCTTC.

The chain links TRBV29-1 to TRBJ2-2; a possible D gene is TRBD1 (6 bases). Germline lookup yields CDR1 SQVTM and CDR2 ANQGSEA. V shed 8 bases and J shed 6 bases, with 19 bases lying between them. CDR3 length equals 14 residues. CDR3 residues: CSFSTGRKAGELFF. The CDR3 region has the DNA TGCAGCTTTTCGACAGGCCGAAAAGCCGGGGAGCTGTTTTTT.

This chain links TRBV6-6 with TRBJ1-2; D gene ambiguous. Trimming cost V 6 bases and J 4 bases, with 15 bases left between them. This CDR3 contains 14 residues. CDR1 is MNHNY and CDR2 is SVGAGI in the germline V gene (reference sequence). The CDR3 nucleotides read TGTGCCAGCAGACCCGGGAAAAGCCTCTATGGCTACACCTTC. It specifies CASRPGKSLYGYTF.

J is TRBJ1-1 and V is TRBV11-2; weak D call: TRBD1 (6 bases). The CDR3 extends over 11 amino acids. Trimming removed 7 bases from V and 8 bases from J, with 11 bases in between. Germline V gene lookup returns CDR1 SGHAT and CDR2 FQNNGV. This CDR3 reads CASTLRGEAFF. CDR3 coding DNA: TGTGCCAGCACCCTCAGGGGCGAAGCTTTCTTT.

CDR3: CASTETSGGLNTGELFF. In DNA, the CDR3 is TGTGCCAGCACCGAGACTAGCGGGGGGCTGAACACCGGGGAGCTGTTTTTT. The chain links TRBV7-9 to TRBJ2-2; 13 bases line up with TRBD2. Germline assignment: CDR1 SEHNR and CDR2 FQNEAQ (reference sequence). V lost 7 bases to trimming and J lost 1 base; unmatched junction nucleotides: 6. The CDR3 totals 17 residues.

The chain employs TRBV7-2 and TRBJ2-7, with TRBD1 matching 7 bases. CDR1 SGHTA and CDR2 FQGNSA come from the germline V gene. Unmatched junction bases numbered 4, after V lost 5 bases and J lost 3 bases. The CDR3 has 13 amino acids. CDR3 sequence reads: CASSQGTVYEQYF. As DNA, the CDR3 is TGTGCCAGCAGCCAGGGGACAGTCTACGAGCAGTACTTC.

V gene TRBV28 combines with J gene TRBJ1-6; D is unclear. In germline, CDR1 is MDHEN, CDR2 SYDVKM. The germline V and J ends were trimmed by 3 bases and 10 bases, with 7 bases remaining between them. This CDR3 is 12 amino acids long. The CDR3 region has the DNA TGTGCCAGCAGTTTTTCAGTCTCACCCCTCCACTTT. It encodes CASSFSVSPLHF. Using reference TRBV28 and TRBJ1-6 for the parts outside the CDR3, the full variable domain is DVKVTQSSRYLVKRTGEKVFLECVQDMDHENMFWYRQDPGLGLRLIYFSYDVKMKEKGDIPEGYSVSREKKERFSLILESASTNQTSMYLCASSFSVSPLHFGNGTRLTVT.